The 15 T cell receptor beta chains listed next were all sequenced from one sample in a study of identical twins. TCRdb re-analysed the 5' RACE reads in MiXCR, keeping a single row per CDR3 protein. The table has approximately 140,000 distinct CDR3 sequences, 3% to 4% seen once. Material: memory T cells sorted from blood. These receptors originate from a young man in good health.

This clonotype showed up many times. The gene calls are TRBV28 and TRBJ2-3; 13 bases agree with TRBD2. V shed 6 bases and J 7 bases; nucleotides not matched to a gene: 7. CDR3 length: 15 amino acids. Germline CDR1 and CDR2: MDHEN and SYDVKM. The CDR3 region has the DNA TGTGCCAGCAGGTCACTAGCGGGAGGGCCCAATACGCAGTATTTT. Protein product: CASRSLAGGPNTQYF. Together with reference TRBV28 and TRBJ2-3, the CDR3 gives the full variable domain: DVKVTQSSRYLVKRTGEKVFLECVQDMDHENMFWYRQDPGLGLRLIYFSYDVKMKEKGDIPEGYSVSREKKERFSLILESASTNQTSMYLCASRSLAGGPNTQYFGPGTRLTVL.

This clonotype was seen at least ten times. The chain employs TRBV6-4 and TRBJ2-7; D is perhaps TRBD1 (7 bases). There are 14 residues in the CDR3. Germline V CDR1 and CDR2: MRHNA, SNTAGT. Trimming removed 2 bases from V and 7 bases from J, with 15 bases in between. The CDR3 region has the DNA TGTGCCAGCAGTGACCCCCCGACAGGGAGGGAGCAGTACTTC. Protein sequence: CASSDPPTGREQYF.

This clonotype was seen at least ten times. The chain uses TRBV6-5 and TRBJ2-1, with D possibly TRBD2 on 6 matching bases. Trimming pared 0 bases from V and 7 bases from J, leaving 13 bases between. In germline, CDR1 is MNHEY, CDR2 SVGAGI. This CDR3 region has 15 residues. The CDR3 here is CASSYSIGGRNEQFF. Here the CDR3 DNA reads TGTGCCAGCAGTTACTCGATTGGGGGGAGAAATGAGCAGTTCTTC.

This clonotype was seen repeatedly, ten times or more. CDR3 sequence (DNA): TGTGCCAGCAGTGGGGGACTAGCGGGAGGGCCGCGAGAGACCCAGTACTTC. Amino acids: CASSGGLAGGPRETQYF. The chain joins TRBV6-1 to TRBJ2-5, with 16 bases that match TRBD2. Unmatched junction bases numbered 6, after V lost 4 bases and J lost 4 bases. The CDR3 is made up of 17 amino acids. Germline V gene lookup returns CDR1 MNHNS and CDR2 SASEGT.

This clonotype was seen ten or more times. Here the CDR3 DNA reads TGTGCCATCAGTGGGGGCCCAGGGGACGGCTACACCTTC. This codes for CAISGGPGDGYTF. This chain joins TRBV10-3 and TRBJ1-2; D is possibly TRBD1 (6 bases). Germline V gene data show CDR1 as ENHRY and CDR2 as SYGVKD. The germline V and J ends were trimmed by 4 bases and 8 bases, with 14 bases remaining between them. The CDR3 loop spans 13 amino acids.

At least ten counts were recorded for this clonotype. The chain is built from TRBV7-2 and TRBJ2-7; no reliable D call. CDR3 length equals 13 residues. V was cut by 4 bases and J by 7 bases, with 14 bases left in between. CDR1 is SGHTA and CDR2 is FQGNSA in the germline V gene. The CDR3 DNA reads TGTGCCAGCAGCTCTGGTCACAGCAAGGAGCAGTACTTC. This encodes CASSSGHSKEQYF.

This clonotype was found many times. The V and J genes are TRBV12-3 or TRBV12-4 and TRBJ2-7; 10 bases agree with TRBD2. This CDR3 spans 15 amino acids. V shed 3 bases, J shed 5 bases, and the junction held 7 bases outside the gene matches. The CDR3 coding sequence is TGTGCCAGCAGTTTTCTAGCGGGAGTCGGCGACGAGCAGTACTTC. Encoded protein: CASSFLAGVGDEQYF.

This clonotype showed up many times. V usage is TRBV10-3 and J usage is TRBJ1-5, with a weak D call TRBD1 (5 bases). Trimming took 3 bases from V and 2 from J, leaving 11 bases between them. The germline V gene has CDR1 ENHRY and CDR2 SYGVKD. The CDR3 length is 15 residues. CDR3 bases: TGTGCCATCAGTGATAACGGGGACGGCAATCAGCCCCAGCATTTT. It is translated as CAISDNGDGNQPQHF.

This clonotype was seen only a few times. The chain joins TRBV5-1 to TRBJ1-6; possibly TRBD1 for D (5 bases). This CDR3 has 15 residues. The V and J ends lost 1 base and 4 bases respectively, with 9 bases between them. Germline loops: CDR1 SGHRS, CDR2 YFSETQ. In nucleotides, the CDR3 is TGCGCCAGCAGCTTGACGACAGATTATAATTCACCCCTCCACTTT. This sequence encodes CASSLTTDYNSPLHF. The entire variable domain, with the rest obtained from reference TRBV5-1 and TRBJ1-6, is as follows: KAGVTQTPRYLIKTRGQQVTLSCSPISGHRSVSWYQQTPGQGLQFLFEYFSETQRNKGNFPGRFSGRQFSNSRSEMNVSTLELGDSALYLCASSLTTDYNSPLHFGNGTRLTVT.

Ten or more counts support this clonotype. The chain recombines TRBV11-2 with TRBJ2-1; 8 nucleotides match TRBD2. CDR3 size: 15 residues. Germline lookup yields CDR1 SGHAT and CDR2 FQNNGV. After removal of 2 bases from V and 6 bases from J, the junction contained 6 bases not matched to a gene. The CDR3 protein is CASSLTTREGNEQFF. The CDR3 bases are TGTGCCAGCAGCTTAACCACCCGGGAGGGCAATGAGCAGTTCTTC.

This clonotype was seen ten or more times. The CDR3 sequence is CASSSGRGGEQFF. The CDR3 DNA reads as TGTGCCAGCAGCTCCGGACGGGGGGGTGAGCAGTTCTTC. The genes are TRBV7-8 and TRBJ2-1, with 8 bases fitting TRBD2. Trimming removed 4 bases from V and 9 bases from J; junction bases left unmatched: 5. CDR1 SGHVS and CDR2 FQNEAQ come from the germline V gene. The length of the CDR3 is 13 residues.

This clonotype was observed many times. This chain joins TRBV5-1 and TRBJ2-7; D is possibly TRBD2 (6 bases). The CDR3 loop spans 13 amino acids. Germline V gene lookup returns CDR1 SGHRS and CDR2 YFSETQ. The V end lost 4 bases, the J end lost 3 bases, and 11 bases lay between the germline ends. The CDR3 DNA sequence: TGCGCCAGCAGCGTACGGGACTTCTACGAGCAGTACTTC. As protein: CASSVRDFYEQYF.

In this sample, this clonotype turned up many times. This chain links TRBV11-2 with TRBJ2-3, with 10 bases that match TRBD2. This CDR3 contains 16 residues. V gave up 5 bases and J gave up 2 bases; unmatched junction bases: 7. The germline V gene encodes CDR1 SGHAT and CDR2 FQNNGV. As DNA, the CDR3 is TGTGCCAGCAGCCCCTACAGCGGGAGGGTCACAGATACGCAGTATTTT. The encoded protein is CASSPYSGRVTDTQYF.

This clonotype was detected ten times or more. The chain uses TRBV27 and TRBJ2-3, with 8 positions matching TRBD1. This CDR3 contains 16 residues. Per the germline V gene, CDR1 is MNHEY and CDR2 is SMNVEV (reference sequence). V shed 2 bases, J shed 5 bases, and the junction held 9 bases outside the gene matches. The CDR3 loop reads CASSLQATGVGDTQYF. The CDR3 DNA reads as TGTGCCAGCAGTTTACAGGCGACAGGGGTTGGAGATACGCAGTATTTT.

This clonotype turned up a few times. This chain links TRBV7-9 with TRBJ1-5; D is unclear. The CDR3 has 13 residues. The germline V gene encodes CDR1 SEHNR and CDR2 FQNEAQ (reference sequence). V lost 1 base to trimming and J lost 6 bases, with 7 bases between them. CDR3 protein: CASSLGQGQPQHF. The DNA for the CDR3 is TGTGCCAGCAGCTTAGGCCAAGGTCAGCCCCAGCATTTT.